This paragraph reports one T cell receptor beta chain. Its specificity is unknown. This record belongs to a study of T cell responses to AZD1222 COVID-19 vaccine. The study, taken as a whole, reports: Per reports, nearly half of all spike-specific TCRs target regions that are unmutated in variants.

Libraries were prepared by immunoSEQ multiplex PCR; TCRdb keeps only in-frame clonotypes and omits some of them. The repertoire consists of over 150,000 clones, with around 85% occurring once and the leading ten covering about 5.5%. The sequencing used peripheral blood, collected on day 0 of MenACWY control vaccination. The sequence was collected from an adult in good health.

Here the CDR3 reads CASRGDSPGGEQFF. CDR3 sequence (DNA): TGTGCCAGCAGAGGGGACTCGCCCGGTGGTGAGCAGTTCTTC. The V call is TRBV7-9, the J call TRBJ2-1, with D tentatively TRBD2 (6 bases). The CDR3 is made up of 14 amino acids. Germline V gene sequence: CDR1 SEHNR, CDR2 FQNEAQ (reference sequence). The V end lost 6 bases, the J end lost 9 bases, and 18 bases lay between the germline ends.